This T cell receptor (beta chain) originates from a study of monozygotic twins with cystic fibrosis. Study-wide findings and caveats: In 13 of 16 pairs, V gene usage was closest to the co-twin's. Age, concordance and disease severity did not associate with shared CDR3 numbers. Monozygotic CF twin pairs shared significantly more nucleotide-identical clonotypes than unrelated CF individuals did.

Details on this clone: Its matching antigen is unknown.

Generated by immunoSEQ multiplex PCR, the TCRdb table keeps only in-frame clones and is missing some. The table shows about 29,000 clones, with around 85% occurring only once. Germline V CDR1 and CDR2: SGHRS, YFSETQ. Trimming took 4 bases from V and 5 from J; bases not matched to a gene: 19. The CDR3 length is 18 residues. Sequencing was performed on blood. This receptor was obtained from a girl aged 2-9 years with cystic fibrosis. This chain joins TRBV5-1 and TRBJ2-3; TRBD1 matches 7 bases. CDR3 DNA: TGCGCCAGCAGCGGCTCAGGGGACAGCGTAATCTTCAGAGATACGCAGTATTTT. Its protein is CASSGSGDSVIFRDTQYF.